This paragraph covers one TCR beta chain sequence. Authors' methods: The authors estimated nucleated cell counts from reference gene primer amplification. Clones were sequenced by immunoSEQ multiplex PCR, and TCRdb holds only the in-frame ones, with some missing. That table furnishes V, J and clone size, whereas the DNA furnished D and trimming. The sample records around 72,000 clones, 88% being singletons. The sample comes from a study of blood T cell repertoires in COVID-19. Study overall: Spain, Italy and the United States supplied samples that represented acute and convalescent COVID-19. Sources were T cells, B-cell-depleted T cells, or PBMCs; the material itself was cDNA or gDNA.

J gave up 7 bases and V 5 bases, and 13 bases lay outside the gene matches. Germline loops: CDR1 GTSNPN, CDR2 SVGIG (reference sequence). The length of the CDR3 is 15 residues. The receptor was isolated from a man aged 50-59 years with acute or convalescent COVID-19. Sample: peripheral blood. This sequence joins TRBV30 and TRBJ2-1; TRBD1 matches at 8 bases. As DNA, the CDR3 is TGTGCCTGGCAATTCTATCGGACAGGGAAAAATGAGCAGTTCTTC. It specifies CAWQFYRTGKNEQFF.